What follows are 27 T cell receptor beta chains derived from one specimen sequenced in a study of PD-1 blockade in classical Hodgkin lymphoma. TCRdb keeps only in-frame clones here, not all; method: immunoSEQ multiplex PCR. The table records under 100,000 clones, roughly 84% of them present only once. Every single patient, without exception, relapsed after autologous stem cell transplantation, and brentuximab vedotin exposure varied. Sequencing was performed on peripheral blood mononuclear cells (PBMCs), taken at baseline. Source of these receptors: a human donor with classical Hodgkin lymphoma.

The chain joins TRBV6-5 to TRBJ2-2, with 11 bases that match TRBD2. This CDR3 region has 15 residues. Per the germline V gene, CDR1 is MNHEY and CDR2 is SVGAGI. With V trimmed by 5 bases and J by 4 bases, 3 bases remained unmatched. The CDR3 bases are TGTGCCAGCAGTAGACTAGCGGGATCCACCGGGGAGCTGTTTTTT. Translating gives CASSRLAGSTGELFF.

The chain uses TRBV7-9 and TRBJ2-7; 9 bases agree with TRBD2. V dropped 6 bases and J dropped 3; count of bases not matched to a gene: 6. Germline CDR1 is SEHNR and CDR2 is FQNEAQ (reference sequence). The CDR3 has 14 residues. CDR3 protein: CASREAGGSYEQYF. The CDR3 nucleotides read TGTGCCAGCAGAGAAGCGGGAGGTAGCTACGAGCAGTACTTC.

The chain joins TRBV11-2 to TRBJ2-3, with D possibly TRBD1 on 5 matching bases. Germline assignment: CDR1 SGHAT and CDR2 FQNNGV. The CDR3 is 14 amino acids. V was cut by 5 bases and J by 2 bases, with 11 bases left in between. The CDR3 region has the DNA TGTGCCAGCAGCACTCAGGGTATCACAGATACGCAGTATTTT. Protein: CASSTQGITDTQYF.

The rearrangement joins TRBV19 to TRBJ2-1; no clear D gene. Per the germline V gene, CDR1 is LNHDA and CDR2 is SQIVND (reference sequence). The CDR3 has 16 residues. V was shortened by 7 bases and J by 0 bases, with 16 bases between the two germline ends. The DNA of the CDR3 is TGTGCCAGTAACCATCGATGGGCGAGCTCCTACAATGAGCAGTTCTTC. Protein product: CASNHRWASSYNEQFF.

This sequence joins TRBV11-3 and TRBJ1-3; possibly TRBD1 for D (5 bases). This CDR3 contains 18 residues. Germline V lookup: CDR1 SGHNT, CDR2 YENEEA. With 2 bases removed from V and 5 bases from J, the gap between germline ends came to 22 bases. Here the CDR3 DNA reads TGTGCCAGCAGCTTAAGGAGCGCGTTGGGGCAGGCAAGAAACACCATATATTTT. Residues: CASSLRSALGQARNTIYF. Variable domain in full (rest from reference TRBV11-3 and TRBJ1-3): EAGVVQSPRYKIIEKKQPVAFWCNPISGHNTLYWYLQNLGQGPELLIRYENEEAVDDSQLPKDRFSAERLKGVDSTLKIQPAELGDSAVYLCASSLRSALGQARNTIYFGEGSWLTVV.

The gene calls are TRBV11-2 and TRBJ2-2; 8 bases match TRBD2. The V and J ends lost 0 bases and 1 base, in that order; junction bases with no gene match: 7. Germline CDR1 and CDR2: SGHAT and FQNNGV. The CDR3 has 18 residues. The CDR3 region is CASSLDLGLAGNTGELFF. The CDR3 nucleotides read TGTGCCAGCAGCTTAGATCTCGGCCTAGCGGGGAACACCGGGGAGCTGTTTTTT. Full variable domain (remainder filled in from reference TRBV11-2 and TRBJ2-2): EAGVAQSPRYKIIEKRQSVAFWCNPISGHATLYWYQQILGQGPKLLIQFQNNGVVDDSQLPKDRFSAERLKGVDSTLKIQPAKLEDSAVYLCASSLDLGLAGNTGELFFGEGSRLTVL.

V and J are TRBV5-4 and TRBJ2-7; no reliable D call. Germline V gene data show CDR1 as SGHNT and CDR2 as YYREEE (reference sequence). Trimming pared 0 bases from V and 6 bases from J, leaving 13 bases between. CDR3 length equals 14 residues. CDR3 loop: CASSLGVSSGEQYF. CDR3 sequence (DNA): TGTGCCAGCAGCTTGGGGGTTAGCTCAGGCGAGCAGTACTTC.

The chain joins TRBV4-1 to TRBJ1-5; TRBD1 might be the D (5 bases). This CDR3 contains 14 residues. V was shortened by 4 bases and J by 2 bases, with 9 bases between the two germline ends. The germline V gene has CDR1 MGHRA and CDR2 YSYEKL. The CDR3 reads CASSLGGGNQPQHF. CDR3 sequence (DNA): TGCGCCAGCAGCCTTGGAGGGGGCAATCAGCCCCAGCATTTT.

The chain links TRBV4-2 to TRBJ2-4, with 8 bases fitting TRBD2. This CDR3 comprises 14 residues. Germline loops: CDR1 LGHNA, CDR2 YNFKEQ. J lost 9 bases, V lost 2 bases, and 6 bases had no gene match. The CDR3, as DNA: TGTGCCAGCAGCCAATTAAAGCGGGAGAGCATTCAGTACTTC. Encoded protein: CASSQLKRESIQYF.

This sequence joins TRBV7-2 and TRBJ1-2; 9 nucleotides agree with TRBD1. The CDR3 is 14 residues long. The trim removed 5 bases at V and 7 bases at J, leaving 8 bases unmatched. Germline V CDR1 and CDR2: SGHTA, FQGNSA. CDR3 in amino acids: CASSRDRGLGGYTF. The CDR3, as DNA: TGTGCCAGCAGCCGCGACAGGGGGTTGGGTGGCTACACCTTC.

V gene TRBV7-2 combines with J gene TRBJ2-3, with no clear D. The CDR3 sequence is 15 residues long. Germline values: CDR1 SGHTA, CDR2 FQGNSA. V was clipped by 0 bases and J by 4 bases, with 11 bases between them. The CDR3 loop is CASSLASGDPDTQYF. For the CDR3, the DNA is TGTGCCAGCAGCTTAGCGAGTGGCGATCCAGATACGCAGTATTTT.

The DNA for the CDR3 is TGCGCCAGCAGCCTATGGGGGTACAATGAGCAGTTCTTC. This gives the protein CASSLWGYNEQFF. The V call is TRBV5-1, the J call TRBJ2-1; possibly TRBD1 or TRBD2 for D (5 bases each). The length of the CDR3 is 13 residues. V was trimmed by 4 bases and J by 4 bases, leaving 9 bases between them. Germline V gene sequence: CDR1 SGHRS, CDR2 YFSETQ.

CDR3 nucleotide sequence: TGCAGCGTTGAAGTACAGCCGAACACTGAAGCTTTCTTT. It translates to CSVEVQPNTEAFF. The rearrangement joins TRBV29-1 to TRBJ1-1; D is unresolved. V was clipped by 1 base and J by 1 base, with 7 bases between them. This CDR3 has 13 residues. Germline V gene data show CDR1 as SQVTM and CDR2 as ANQGSEA.

The V call is TRBV10-2, the J call TRBJ1-1; the D is unclear. The CDR3 runs 14 residues. The ends were cut back, 2 bases at V and 5 bases at J, with 12 bases in the middle. The V gene's germline CDR1 is WSHSY and CDR2 SAAADI. Written as DNA, the CDR3 is TGCGCCAGCAGTGAGATTTTTGCGGGAACTGAAGCTTTCTTT. Amino acid sequence: CASSEIFAGTEAFF.

V is TRBV11-2 and J is TRBJ2-5; D uncertain. Germline V gene data show CDR1 as SGHAT and CDR2 as FQNNGV. Trimming removed 5 bases from V and 5 bases from J, with 12 bases in between. This CDR3 is built from 13 residues. CDR3 amino acids: CASSRSLLETQYF. The CDR3, as DNA: TGTGCCAGCAGCAGGAGTCTTCTGGAGACCCAGTACTTC.

The chain joins TRBV6-5 to TRBJ2-7; TRBD1 matches 7 bases. Germline values: CDR1 MNHEY, CDR2 SVGAGI. V lost 2 bases to trimming and J lost 2 bases; unmatched junction nucleotides: 6. This CDR3 is built from 15 residues. CDR3 bases: TGTGCCAGCAGTTACGGGGGACAGAAGACCTACGAGCAGTACTTC. It encodes CASSYGGQKTYEQYF.

The V and J genes are TRBV7-2 and TRBJ2-3, with unresolved D. The V gene's germline CDR1 is SGHTA and CDR2 FQGNSA. This CDR3 spans 15 amino acids. The V end was cut by 2 bases, the J end by 2 bases, with 11 bases between. CDR3 amino acids: CASSLSGQSTDTQYF. CDR3 sequence (DNA): TGTGCCAGCAGCTTAAGTGGCCAGTCCACAGATACGCAGTATTTT.

The chain joins TRBV27 to TRBJ2-5; 7 bases match TRBD2. The CDR3 has 15 residues. Germline assignment: CDR1 MNHEY and CDR2 SMNVEV (reference sequence). V was clipped by 0 bases and J by 2 bases; unmatched bases: 3. The CDR3 nucleotides are TGTGCCAGCAGTTTATCCGCTAGCGGACAAGAGACCCAGTACTTC. Translation gives CASSLSASGQETQYF.

This clone was counted once. V gene TRBV5-1 combines with J gene TRBJ2-5; 9 bases map to TRBD1. The V segment lost 4 bases and the J segment 5 bases; nucleotides outside the gene matches: 3. Germline V lookup: CDR1 SGHRS, CDR2 YFSETQ. The CDR3 loop spans 13 amino acids. The CDR3 DNA sequence: TGCGCCAGCAGCCAAGGACAGGGGGAGACCCAGTACTTC. Its translation is CASSQGQGETQYF.

The V and J genes are TRBV6-1 and TRBJ2-7; D is ambiguous. This CDR3 spans 13 amino acids. V gave up 5 bases and J gave up 2 bases, with 10 bases separating them. Germline-derived CDR1 and CDR2 are MNHNS and SASEGT. CDR3 residues: CASSHTAAYEQYF. The DNA of the CDR3 is TGTGCCAGCAGTCATACTGCCGCCTACGAGCAGTACTTC.

The chain uses TRBV5-4 and TRBJ2-3; D might be TRBD1 or TRBD2, each matching 5 bases. This CDR3 is 13 amino acids long. With 0 bases removed from V and 6 bases from J, the gap between germline ends came to 8 bases. CDR1 SGHNT and CDR2 YYREEE come from the germline V gene (reference sequence). The CDR3 region has the DNA TGTGCCAGCAGCTTGGGGGGGATGGATACGCAGTATTTT. Translating gives CASSLGGMDTQYF.

This clone was found a few times. The chain carries TRBV30 and TRBJ2-1; perhaps D is TRBD1 or TRBD2 (7 bases each). The CDR3 spans 14 residues. CDR1 and CDR2 (germline): GTSNPN, SVGIG (reference sequence). V was pared by 0 bases and J by 16 bases, with 22 bases between. CDR3 DNA sequence: TGTGCCTGGAGTGTAGTGGAGGGGGCGGGAGTGCAATTCTTC. It specifies CAWSVVEGAGVQFF.

The chain joins TRBV6-1 to TRBJ2-7, with D maybe TRBD2 (6 bases). CDR3 length: 14 residues. Trimming left V 7 bases short and J 0 bases short, with 13 bases between. The germline V gene has CDR1 MNHNS and CDR2 SASEGT. The CDR3 spells CASTKGLSSYEQYF. The CDR3 DNA reads as TGTGCCAGCACCAAGGGACTCAGCTCCTACGAGCAGTACTTC.

The V and J genes are TRBV6-1 and TRBJ1-4, with 7 bases identical to TRBD1. CDR1 and CDR2 (germline): MNHNS, SASEGT. The CDR3 loop spans 13 amino acids. Trimming took 11 bases from V and 5 from J; bases not matched to a gene: 8. In DNA form, the CDR3 reads TGTGCCGGAAGGGACAGATCAAATGAAAAACTGTTTTTT. This sequence encodes CAGRDRSNEKLFF.

V gene TRBV10-3 combines with J gene TRBJ2-5; TRBD2 agrees at 10 bases. CDR3 length: 14 residues. Trimming took 2 bases from V and 7 from J; bases not matched to a gene: 4. Germline values: CDR1 ENHRY, CDR2 SYGVKD. CDR3 sequence: CAISEGASGGTQYF. CDR3 nucleotide sequence: TGTGCCATCAGTGAGGGGGCTAGCGGGGGGACCCAGTACTTC.

This clone was counted a few times. V is TRBV4-2 and J is TRBJ2-2, with 9 bases that match TRBD2. Losses at the gene ends were 0 bases for V and 7 bases for J; bases not matched to a gene: 6. The CDR3 length is 16 residues. Germline V gene sequence: CDR1 LGHNA, CDR2 YNFKEQ. The CDR3 DNA reads TGTGCCAGCAGCCAAGAAACTAGCGGGCTAAGCGGGGAGCTGTTTTTT. This encodes CASSQETSGLSGELFF.

The rearrangement links TRBV11-2 to TRBJ2-3; 13 bases line up with TRBD2. The CDR3 is 15 residues long. The V gene's germline CDR1 is SGHAT and CDR2 FQNNGV. V shed 5 bases, J shed 6 bases, and the junction held 5 bases outside the gene matches. CDR3 sequence reads: CASSPGLAGADTQYF. In DNA, the CDR3 is TGTGCCAGCAGCCCAGGACTAGCGGGAGCTGATACGCAGTATTTT.